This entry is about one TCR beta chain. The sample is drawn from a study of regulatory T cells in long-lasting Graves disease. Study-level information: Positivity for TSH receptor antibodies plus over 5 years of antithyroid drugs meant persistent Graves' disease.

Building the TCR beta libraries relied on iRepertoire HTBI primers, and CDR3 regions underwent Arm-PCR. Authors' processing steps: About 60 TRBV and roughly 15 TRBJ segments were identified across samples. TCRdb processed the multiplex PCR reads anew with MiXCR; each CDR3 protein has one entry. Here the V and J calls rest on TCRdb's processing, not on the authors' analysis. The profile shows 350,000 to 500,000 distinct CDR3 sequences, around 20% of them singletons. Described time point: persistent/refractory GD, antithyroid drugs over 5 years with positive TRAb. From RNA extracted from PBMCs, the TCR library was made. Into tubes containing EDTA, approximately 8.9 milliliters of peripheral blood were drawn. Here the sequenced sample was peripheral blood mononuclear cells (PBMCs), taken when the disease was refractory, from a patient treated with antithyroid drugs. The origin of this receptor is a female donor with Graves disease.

CDR3 residues: CASSLGQGSTYEQYF. Here the CDR3 DNA reads TGTGCCAGCAGCCTAGGACAGGGGTCCACCTACGAGCAGTACTTC. The chain carries TRBV7-9 and TRBJ2-7; 9 bases align to TRBD1. V shed 5 bases and J 2 bases; nucleotides not matched to a gene: 7. The CDR3 length is 15 residues. Per the germline V gene, CDR1 is SEHNR and CDR2 is FQNEAQ (reference sequence).